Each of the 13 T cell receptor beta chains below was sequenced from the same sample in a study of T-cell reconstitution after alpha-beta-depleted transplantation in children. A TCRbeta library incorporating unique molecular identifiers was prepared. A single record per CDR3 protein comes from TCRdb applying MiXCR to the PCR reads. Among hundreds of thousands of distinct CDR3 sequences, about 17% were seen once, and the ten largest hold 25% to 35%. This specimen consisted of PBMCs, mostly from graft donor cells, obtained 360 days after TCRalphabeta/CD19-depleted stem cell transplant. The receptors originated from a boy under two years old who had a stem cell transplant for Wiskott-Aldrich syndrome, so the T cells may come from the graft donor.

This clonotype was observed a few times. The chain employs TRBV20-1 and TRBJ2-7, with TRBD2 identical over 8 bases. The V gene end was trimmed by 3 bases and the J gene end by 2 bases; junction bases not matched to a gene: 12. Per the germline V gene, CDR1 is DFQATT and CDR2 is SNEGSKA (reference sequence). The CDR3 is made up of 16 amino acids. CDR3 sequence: CSASRGDGLAAYEQYF. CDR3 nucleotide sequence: TGCAGTGCTAGCCGAGGGGATGGACTAGCTGCCTACGAGCAGTACTTC.

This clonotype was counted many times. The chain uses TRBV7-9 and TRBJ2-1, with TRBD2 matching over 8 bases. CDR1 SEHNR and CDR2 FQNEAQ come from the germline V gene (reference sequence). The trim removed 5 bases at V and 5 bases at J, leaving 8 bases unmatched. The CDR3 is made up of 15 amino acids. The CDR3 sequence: CASSKNGLANNEQFF. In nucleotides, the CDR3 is TGTGCCAGCAGCAAAAATGGACTAGCAAACAATGAGCAGTTCTTC.

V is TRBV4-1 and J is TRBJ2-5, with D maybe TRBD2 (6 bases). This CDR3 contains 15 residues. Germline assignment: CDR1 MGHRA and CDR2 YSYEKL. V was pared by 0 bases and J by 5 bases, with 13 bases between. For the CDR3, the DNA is TGCGCCAGCAGCCAAGAACGACGGGGGTACGAGACCCAGTACTTC. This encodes CASSQERRGYETQYF.

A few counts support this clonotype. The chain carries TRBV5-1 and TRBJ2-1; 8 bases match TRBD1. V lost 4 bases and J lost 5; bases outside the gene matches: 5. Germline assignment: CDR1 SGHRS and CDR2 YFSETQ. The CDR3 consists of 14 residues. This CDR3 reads CASSPWGQDNEQFF. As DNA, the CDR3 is TGCGCCAGCAGCCCGTGGGGACAGGACAATGAGCAGTTCTTC.

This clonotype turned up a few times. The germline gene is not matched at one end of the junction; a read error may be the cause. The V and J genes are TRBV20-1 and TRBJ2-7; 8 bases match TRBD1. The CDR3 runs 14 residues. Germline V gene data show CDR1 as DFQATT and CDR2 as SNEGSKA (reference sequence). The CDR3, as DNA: TGCAGTGCTAGCGGGGACAGGACCTCCCACGAGCAGTACTTC. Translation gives CSASGDRTSHEQYF.

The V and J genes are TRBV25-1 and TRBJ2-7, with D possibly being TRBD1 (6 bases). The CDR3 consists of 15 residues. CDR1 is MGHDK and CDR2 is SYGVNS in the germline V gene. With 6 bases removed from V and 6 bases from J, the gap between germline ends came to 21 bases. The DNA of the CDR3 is TGTGCCAGCAGACCAACAGGGTTTTTCTGGGGCGAGCAGTACTTC. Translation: CASRPTGFFWGEQYF.

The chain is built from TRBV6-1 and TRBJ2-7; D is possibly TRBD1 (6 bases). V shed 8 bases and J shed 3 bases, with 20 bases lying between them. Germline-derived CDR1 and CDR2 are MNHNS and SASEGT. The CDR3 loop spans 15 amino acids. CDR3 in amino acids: CASSLNRVVVYEQYF. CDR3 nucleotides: TGTGCCAGCTCACTTAACAGGGTCGTAGTCTACGAGCAGTACTTC.

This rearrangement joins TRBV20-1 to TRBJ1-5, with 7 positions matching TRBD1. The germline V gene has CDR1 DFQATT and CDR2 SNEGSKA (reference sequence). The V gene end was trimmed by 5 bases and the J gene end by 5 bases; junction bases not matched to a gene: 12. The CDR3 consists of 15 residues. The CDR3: CSAPGQGGFYQPQHF. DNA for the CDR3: TGCAGTGCTCCCGGCCAGGGGGGGTTTTATCAGCCCCAGCATTTT.

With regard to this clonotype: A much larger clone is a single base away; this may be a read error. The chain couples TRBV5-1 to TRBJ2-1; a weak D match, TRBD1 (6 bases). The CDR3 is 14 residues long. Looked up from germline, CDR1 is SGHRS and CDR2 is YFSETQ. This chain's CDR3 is CTSSLGTGYNEQFF. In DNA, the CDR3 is TGCACCAGCAGCTTGGGCACAGGGTACAATGAGCAGTTCTTC.

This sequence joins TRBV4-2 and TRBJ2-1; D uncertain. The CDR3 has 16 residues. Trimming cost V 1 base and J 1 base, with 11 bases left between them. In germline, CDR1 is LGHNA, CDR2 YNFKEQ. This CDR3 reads CASSQAPPSSYNEQFF. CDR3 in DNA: TGTGCCAGCAGCCAAGCCCCCCCATCATCCTACAATGAGCAGTTCTTC.

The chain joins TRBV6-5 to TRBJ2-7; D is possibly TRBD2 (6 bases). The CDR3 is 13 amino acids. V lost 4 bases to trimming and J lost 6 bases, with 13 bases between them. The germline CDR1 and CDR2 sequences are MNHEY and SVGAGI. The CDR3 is CASSLREAPEQYF. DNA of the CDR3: TGTGCCAGCAGTTTGAGGGAGGCCCCCGAGCAGTACTTC.

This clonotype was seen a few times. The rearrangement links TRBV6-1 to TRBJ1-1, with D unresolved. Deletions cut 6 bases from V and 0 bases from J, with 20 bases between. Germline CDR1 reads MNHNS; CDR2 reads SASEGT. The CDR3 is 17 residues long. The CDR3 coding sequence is TGTGCCAGCAGCCGGATCCGATCTTCGTGGTTGAACACTGAAGCTTTCTTT. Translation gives CASSRIRSSWLNTEAFF.

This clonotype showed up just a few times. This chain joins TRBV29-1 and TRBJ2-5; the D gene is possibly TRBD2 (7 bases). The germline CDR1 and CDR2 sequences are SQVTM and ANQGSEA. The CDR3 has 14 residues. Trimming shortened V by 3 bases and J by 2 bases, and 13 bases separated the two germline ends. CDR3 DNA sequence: TGCAGCGTTGATCGGGGGGCCTCACAAGAGACCCAGTACTTC. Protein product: CSVDRGASQETQYF.